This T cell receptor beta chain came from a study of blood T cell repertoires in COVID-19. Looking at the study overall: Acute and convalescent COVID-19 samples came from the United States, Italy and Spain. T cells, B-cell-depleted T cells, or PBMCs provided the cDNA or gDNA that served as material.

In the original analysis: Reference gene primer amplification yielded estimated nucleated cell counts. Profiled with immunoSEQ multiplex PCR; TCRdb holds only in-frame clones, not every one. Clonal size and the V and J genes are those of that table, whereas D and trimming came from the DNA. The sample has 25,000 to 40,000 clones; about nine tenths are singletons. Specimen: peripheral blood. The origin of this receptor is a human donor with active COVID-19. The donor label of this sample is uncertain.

The chain's CDR3 is CASNAGGTDTQYF. CDR3 DNA sequence: TGTGCCAGTAACGCGGGGGGTACAGATACGCAGTATTTT. The rearrangement uses TRBV9 and TRBJ2-3, with TRBD2 identical over 8 bases. Per the germline V gene, CDR1 is SGDLS and CDR2 is YYNGEE. The CDR3 consists of 13 residues. J gave up 3 bases and V 8 bases, and 5 bases lay outside the gene matches.